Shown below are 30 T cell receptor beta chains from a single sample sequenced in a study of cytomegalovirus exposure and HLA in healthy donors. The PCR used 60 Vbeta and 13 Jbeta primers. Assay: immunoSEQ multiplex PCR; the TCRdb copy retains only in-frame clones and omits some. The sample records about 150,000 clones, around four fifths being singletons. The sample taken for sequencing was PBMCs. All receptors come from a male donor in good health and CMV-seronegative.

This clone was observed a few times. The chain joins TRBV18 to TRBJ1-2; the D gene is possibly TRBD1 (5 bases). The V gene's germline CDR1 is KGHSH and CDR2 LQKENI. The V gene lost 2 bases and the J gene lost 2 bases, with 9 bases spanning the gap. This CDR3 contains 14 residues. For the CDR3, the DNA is TGTGCCAGCTCACCAGGGGCCGACAACTATGGCTACACCTTC. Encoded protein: CASSPGADNYGYTF.

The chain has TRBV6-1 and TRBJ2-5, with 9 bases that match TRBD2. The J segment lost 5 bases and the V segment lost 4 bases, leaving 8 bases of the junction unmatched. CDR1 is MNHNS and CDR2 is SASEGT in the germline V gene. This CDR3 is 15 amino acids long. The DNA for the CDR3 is TGTGCCAGCAGTGGTCTAGCGGGGTCAGCGGAGACCCAGTACTTC. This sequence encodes CASSGLAGSAETQYF.

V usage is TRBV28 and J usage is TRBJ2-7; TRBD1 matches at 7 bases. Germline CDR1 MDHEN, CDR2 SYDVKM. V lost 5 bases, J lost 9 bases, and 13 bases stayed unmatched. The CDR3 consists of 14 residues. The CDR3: CASSAGTVFLGQYF. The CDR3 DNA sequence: TGTGCCAGCAGTGCCGGGACAGTTTTCCTGGGGCAGTACTTC.

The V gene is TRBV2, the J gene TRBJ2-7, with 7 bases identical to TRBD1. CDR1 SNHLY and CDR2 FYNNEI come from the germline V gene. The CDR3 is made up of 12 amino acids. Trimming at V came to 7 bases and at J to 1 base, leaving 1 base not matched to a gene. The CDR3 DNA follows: TGTGCCAGCATGGGACAGTCCTACGAGCAGTACTTC. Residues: CASMGQSYEQYF.

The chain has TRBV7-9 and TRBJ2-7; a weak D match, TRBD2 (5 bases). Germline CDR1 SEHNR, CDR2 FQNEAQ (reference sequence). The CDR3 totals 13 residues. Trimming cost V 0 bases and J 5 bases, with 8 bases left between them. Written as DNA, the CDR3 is TGTGCCAGCAGCTTAGCATGGCGGGACGAGCAGTACTTC. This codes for CASSLAWRDEQYF.

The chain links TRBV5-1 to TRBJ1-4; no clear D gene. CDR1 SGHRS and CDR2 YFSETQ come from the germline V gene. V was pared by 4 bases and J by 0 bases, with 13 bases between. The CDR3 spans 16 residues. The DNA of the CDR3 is TGCGCCAGCAGCCCCCGGGGTCCTACAACTAATGAAAAACTGTTTTTT. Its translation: CASSPRGPTTNEKLFF.

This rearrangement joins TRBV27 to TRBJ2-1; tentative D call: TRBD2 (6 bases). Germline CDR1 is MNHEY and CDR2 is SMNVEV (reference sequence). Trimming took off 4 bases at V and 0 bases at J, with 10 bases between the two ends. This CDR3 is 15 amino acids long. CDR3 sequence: CASSYSGSSYNEQFF. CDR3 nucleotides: TGTGCCAGCAGTTATAGCGGAAGCTCCTACAATGAGCAGTTCTTC.

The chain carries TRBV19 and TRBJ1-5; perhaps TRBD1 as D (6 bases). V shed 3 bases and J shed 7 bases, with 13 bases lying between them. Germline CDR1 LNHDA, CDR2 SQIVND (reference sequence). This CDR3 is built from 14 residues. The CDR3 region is CASSMRRGGQPQHF. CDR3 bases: TGTGCCAGTAGTATGAGGAGGGGGGGGCAGCCCCAGCATTTT.

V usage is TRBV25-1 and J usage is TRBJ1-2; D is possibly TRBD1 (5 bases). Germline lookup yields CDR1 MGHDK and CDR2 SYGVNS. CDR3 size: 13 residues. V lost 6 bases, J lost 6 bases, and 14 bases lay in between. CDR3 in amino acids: CASSAGGGDGYTF. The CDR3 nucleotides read TGTGCCAGCAGCGCGGGGGGAGGCGATGGCTACACCTTC.

The CDR3 spells CASSKTRQETQYF. CDR3 in DNA: TGTGCCAGCAGCAAGACGCGGCAAGAGACCCAGTACTTC. The chain couples TRBV27 to TRBJ2-5, with unresolved D. Germline loops: CDR1 MNHEY, CDR2 SMNVEV (reference sequence). The V end lost 6 bases, the J end lost 2 bases, and 10 bases lay between the germline ends. This CDR3 spans 13 amino acids.

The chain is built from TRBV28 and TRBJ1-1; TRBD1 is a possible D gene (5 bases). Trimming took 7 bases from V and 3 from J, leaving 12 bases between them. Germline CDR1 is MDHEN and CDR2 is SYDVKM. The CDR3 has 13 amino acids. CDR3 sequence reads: CASTGRGDTEAFF. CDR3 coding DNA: TGTGCCAGCACCGGTCGGGGGGACACTGAAGCTTTCTTT.

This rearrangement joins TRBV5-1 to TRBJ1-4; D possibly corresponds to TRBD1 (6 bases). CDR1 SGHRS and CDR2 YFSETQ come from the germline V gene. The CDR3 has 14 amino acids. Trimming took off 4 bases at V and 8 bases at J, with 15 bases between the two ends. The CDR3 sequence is CASSPGQSREKLFF. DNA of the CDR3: TGCGCCAGCAGCCCGGGACAATCAAGGGAAAAACTGTTTTTT.

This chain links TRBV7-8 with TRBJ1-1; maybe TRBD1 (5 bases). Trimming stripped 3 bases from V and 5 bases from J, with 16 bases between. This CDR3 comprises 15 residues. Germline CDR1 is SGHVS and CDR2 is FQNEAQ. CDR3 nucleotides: TGTGCCAGCAGCTTTGGGAGGACACTCACTACTGAAGCTTTCTTT. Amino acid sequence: CASSFGRTLTTEAFF.

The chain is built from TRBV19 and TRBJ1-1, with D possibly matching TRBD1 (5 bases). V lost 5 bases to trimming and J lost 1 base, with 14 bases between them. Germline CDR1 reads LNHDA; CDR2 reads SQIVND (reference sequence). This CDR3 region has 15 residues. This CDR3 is CASSFAGFWNTEAFF. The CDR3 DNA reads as TGTGCCAGTAGTTTCGCAGGGTTTTGGAACACTGAAGCTTTCTTT.

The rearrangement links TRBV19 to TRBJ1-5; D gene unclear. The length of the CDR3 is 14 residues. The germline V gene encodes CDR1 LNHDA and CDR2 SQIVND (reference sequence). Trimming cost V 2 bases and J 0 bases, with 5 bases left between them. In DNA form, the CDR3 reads TGTGCCAGTAGTATACTCAGTAGCAATCAGCCCCAGCATTTT. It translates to CASSILSSNQPQHF. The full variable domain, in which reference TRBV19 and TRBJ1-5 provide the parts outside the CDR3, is DGGITQSPKYLFRKEGQNVTLSCEQNLNHDAMYWYRQDPGQGLRLIYYSQIVNDFQKGDIAEGYSVSREKKESFPLTVTSAQKNPTAFYLCASSILSSNQPQHFGDGTRLSIL.

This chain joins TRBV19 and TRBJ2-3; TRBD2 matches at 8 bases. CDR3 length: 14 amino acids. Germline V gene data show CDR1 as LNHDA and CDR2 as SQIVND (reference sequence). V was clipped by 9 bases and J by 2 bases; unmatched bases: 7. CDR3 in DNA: TGTGCCAGCTCAGAGCGGGGGCTCACAGATACGCAGTATTTT. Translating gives CASSERGLTDTQYF. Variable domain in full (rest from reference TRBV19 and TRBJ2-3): DGGITQSPKYLFRKEGQNVTLSCEQNLNHDAMYWYRQDPGQGLRLIYYSQIVNDFQKGDIAEGYSVSREKKESFPLTVTSAQKNPTAFYLCASSERGLTDTQYFGPGTRLTVL.

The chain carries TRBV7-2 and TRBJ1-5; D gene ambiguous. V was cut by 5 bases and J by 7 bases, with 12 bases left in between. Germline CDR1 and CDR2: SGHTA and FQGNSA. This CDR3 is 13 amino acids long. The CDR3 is CASSRRAAQPQHF. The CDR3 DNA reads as TGTGCCAGCAGCAGGAGGGCGGCGCAGCCCCAGCATTTT.

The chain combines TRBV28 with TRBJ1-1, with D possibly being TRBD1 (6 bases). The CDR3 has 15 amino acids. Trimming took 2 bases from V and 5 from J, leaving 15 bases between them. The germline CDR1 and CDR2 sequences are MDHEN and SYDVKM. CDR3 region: CASSLPHRVGTEAFF. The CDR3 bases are TGTGCCAGCAGTTTACCTCACAGGGTGGGTACTGAAGCTTTCTTT.

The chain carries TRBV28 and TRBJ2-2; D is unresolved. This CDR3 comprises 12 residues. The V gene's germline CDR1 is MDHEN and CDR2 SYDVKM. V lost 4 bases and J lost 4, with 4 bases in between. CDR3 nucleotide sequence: TGTGCCAGCAGTTCATTCACCGGGGAGCTGTTTTTT. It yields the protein CASSSFTGELFF.

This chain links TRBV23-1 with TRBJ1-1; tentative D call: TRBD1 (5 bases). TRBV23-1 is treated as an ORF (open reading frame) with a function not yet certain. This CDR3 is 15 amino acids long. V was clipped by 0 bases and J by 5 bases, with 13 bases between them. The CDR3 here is CASSQSGQSGTEAFF. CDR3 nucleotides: TGCGCCAGCAGTCAATCGGGGCAGTCCGGGACTGAAGCTTTCTTT.

This CDR3 reads CASSGQPPTDTQYF. Here the CDR3 DNA reads TGTGCCAGCTCAGGGCAGCCGCCGACAGATACGCAGTATTTT. This chain uses TRBV18 with TRBJ2-3; no clear D. V lost 5 bases and J 3 bases, leaving 12 bases between the germline ends. CDR1 is KGHSH and CDR2 is LQKENI in the germline V gene. This CDR3 is built from 14 residues.

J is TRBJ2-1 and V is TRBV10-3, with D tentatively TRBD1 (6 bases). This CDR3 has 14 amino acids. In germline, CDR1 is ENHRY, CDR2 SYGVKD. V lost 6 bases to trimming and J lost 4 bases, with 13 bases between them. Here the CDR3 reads CAIRSGHFYNEQFF. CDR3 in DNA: TGTGCCATCAGGTCGGGACACTTTTACAATGAGCAGTTCTTC.

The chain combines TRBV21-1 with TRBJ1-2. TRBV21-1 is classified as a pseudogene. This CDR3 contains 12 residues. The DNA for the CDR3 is TGTGCCAGCAGCACCCCATCTAATGGCTACACCTTC. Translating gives CASSTPSNGYTF.

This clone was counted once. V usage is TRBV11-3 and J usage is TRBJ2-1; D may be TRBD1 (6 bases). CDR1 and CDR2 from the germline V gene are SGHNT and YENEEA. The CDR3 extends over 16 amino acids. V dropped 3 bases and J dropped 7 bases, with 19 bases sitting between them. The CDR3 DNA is TGTGCCAGCAGCTTCCAGGGGACCCTGCCGCTAAATGAGCAGTTCTTC. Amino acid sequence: CASSFQGTLPLNEQFF.

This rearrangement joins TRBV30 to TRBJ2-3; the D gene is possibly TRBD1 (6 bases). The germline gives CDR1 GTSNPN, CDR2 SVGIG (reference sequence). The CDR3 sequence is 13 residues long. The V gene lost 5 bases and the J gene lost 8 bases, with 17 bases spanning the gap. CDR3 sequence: CAWEQGSTLTQYF. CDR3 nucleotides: TGTGCCTGGGAACAGGGATCCACCCTTACGCAGTATTTT.

The DNA for the CDR3 is TGTGCCAGCAGCCAGCTTCCAGGGTCCAACTATGGCTACACCTTC. Translating gives CASSQLPGSNYGYTF. This chain joins TRBV7-6 and TRBJ1-2; maybe TRBD1 (5 bases). The germline V gene has CDR1 SGHVS and CDR2 FNYEAQ. V was shortened by 5 bases and J by 2 bases, with 15 bases between the two germline ends. The CDR3 covers 15 residues.

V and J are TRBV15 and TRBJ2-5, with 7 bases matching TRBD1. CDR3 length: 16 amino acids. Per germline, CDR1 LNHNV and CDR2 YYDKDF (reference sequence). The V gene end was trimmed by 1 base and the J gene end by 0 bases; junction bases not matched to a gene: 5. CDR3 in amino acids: CATSRGLGTDQETQYF. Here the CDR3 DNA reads TGTGCCACCAGCAGAGGATTGGGGACAGACCAAGAGACCCAGTACTTC.

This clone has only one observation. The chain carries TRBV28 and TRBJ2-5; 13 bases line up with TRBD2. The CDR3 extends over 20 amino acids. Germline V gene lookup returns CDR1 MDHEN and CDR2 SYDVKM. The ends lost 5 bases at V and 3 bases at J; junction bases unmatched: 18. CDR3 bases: TGTGCCAGCAGTCCCCTCGGACTAGCGGGAGAGTCGGGTGACGAAGAGACCCAGTACTTC. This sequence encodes CASSPLGLAGESGDEETQYF.

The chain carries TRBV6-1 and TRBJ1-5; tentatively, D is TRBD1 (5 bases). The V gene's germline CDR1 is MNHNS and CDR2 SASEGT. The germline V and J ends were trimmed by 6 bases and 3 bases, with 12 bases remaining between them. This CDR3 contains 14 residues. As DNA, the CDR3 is TGTGCCAGCAGGCCCAGGGATTACAATCAGCCCCAGCATTTT. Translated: CASRPRDYNQPQHF.

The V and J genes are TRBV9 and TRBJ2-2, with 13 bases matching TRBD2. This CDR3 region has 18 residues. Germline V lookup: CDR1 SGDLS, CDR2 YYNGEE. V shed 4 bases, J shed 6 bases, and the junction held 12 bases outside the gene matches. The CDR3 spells CASSPRGTSGGASGELFF. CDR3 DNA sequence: TGTGCCAGCAGCCCAAGAGGTACTAGCGGGGGGGCCTCCGGGGAGCTGTTTTTT.